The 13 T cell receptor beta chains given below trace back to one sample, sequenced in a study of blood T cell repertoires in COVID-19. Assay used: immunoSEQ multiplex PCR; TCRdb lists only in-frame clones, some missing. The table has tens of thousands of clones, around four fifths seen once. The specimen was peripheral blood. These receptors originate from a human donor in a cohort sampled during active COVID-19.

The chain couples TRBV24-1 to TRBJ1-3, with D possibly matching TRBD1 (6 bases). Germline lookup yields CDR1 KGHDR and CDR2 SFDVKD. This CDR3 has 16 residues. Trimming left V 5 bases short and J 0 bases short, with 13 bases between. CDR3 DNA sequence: TGTGCCACCAGTGGGGGGCCTCGGGGCTCTGGAAACACCATATATTTT. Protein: CATSGGPRGSGNTIYF.

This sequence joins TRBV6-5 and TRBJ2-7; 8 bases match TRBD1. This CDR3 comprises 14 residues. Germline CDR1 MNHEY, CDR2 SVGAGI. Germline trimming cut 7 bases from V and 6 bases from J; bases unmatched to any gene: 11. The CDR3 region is CASITRDRRGEQYF. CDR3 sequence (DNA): TGTGCCAGCATAACTCGGGACAGGCGAGGCGAGCAGTACTTC.

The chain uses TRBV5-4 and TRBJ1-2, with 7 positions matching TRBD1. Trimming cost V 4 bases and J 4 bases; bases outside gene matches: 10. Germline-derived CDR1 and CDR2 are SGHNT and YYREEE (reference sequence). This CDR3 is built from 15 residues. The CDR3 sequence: CASSLTRDRFYGYTF. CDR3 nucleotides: TGTGCCAGCAGCCTCACCCGGGACAGATTCTATGGCTACACCTTC.

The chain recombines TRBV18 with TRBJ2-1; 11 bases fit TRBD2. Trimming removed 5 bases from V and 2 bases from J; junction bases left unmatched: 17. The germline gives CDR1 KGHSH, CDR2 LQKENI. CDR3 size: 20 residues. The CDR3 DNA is TGTGCCAGCTCATCCCGACTAGCGGGATTTCGAACAGTAGCCTACAATGAGCAGTTCTTC. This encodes CASSSRLAGFRTVAYNEQFF. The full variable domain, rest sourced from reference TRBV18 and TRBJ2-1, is NAGVMQNPRHLVRRRGQEARLRCSPMKGHSHVYWYRQLPEEGLKFMVYLQKENIIDESGMPKERFSAEFPKEGPSILRIQQVVRGDSAAYFCASSSRLAGFRTVAYNEQFFGPGTRLTVL.

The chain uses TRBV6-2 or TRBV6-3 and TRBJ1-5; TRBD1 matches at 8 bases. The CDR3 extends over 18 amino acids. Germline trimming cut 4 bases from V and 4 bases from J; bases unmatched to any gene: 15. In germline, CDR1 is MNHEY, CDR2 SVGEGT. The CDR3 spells CASSSHPTQTGVNQPQHF. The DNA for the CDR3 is TGTGCCAGCAGTTCCCACCCTACTCAGACAGGGGTGAATCAGCCCCAGCATTTT.

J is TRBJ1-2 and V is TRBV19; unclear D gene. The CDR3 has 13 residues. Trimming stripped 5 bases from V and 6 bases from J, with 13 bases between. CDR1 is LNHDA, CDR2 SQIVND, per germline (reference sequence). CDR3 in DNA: TGTGCCAGTAGTCGGAGGGCGCGGGATGGCTACACCTTC. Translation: CASSRRARDGYTF.

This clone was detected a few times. As DNA, the CDR3 is TGTGCCAGCATATCAGGACAGGGGGCCTACAATGAGCAGTTCTTC. Protein: CASISGQGAYNEQFF. V gene TRBV6-6 combines with J gene TRBJ2-1; 10 bases map to TRBD1. After removal of 7 bases from V and 2 bases from J, the junction contained 5 bases not matched to a gene. CDR3 length: 15 residues. Germline V gives CDR1 MNHNY, CDR2 SVGAGI (reference sequence).

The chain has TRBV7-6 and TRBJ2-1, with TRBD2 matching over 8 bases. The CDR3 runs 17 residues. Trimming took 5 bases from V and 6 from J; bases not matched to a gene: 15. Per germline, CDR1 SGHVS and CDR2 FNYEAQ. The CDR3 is CASSPRGSGMSGNEQFF. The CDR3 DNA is TGTGCCAGCAGCCCCCGGGGTAGCGGGATGAGTGGCAATGAGCAGTTCTTC.

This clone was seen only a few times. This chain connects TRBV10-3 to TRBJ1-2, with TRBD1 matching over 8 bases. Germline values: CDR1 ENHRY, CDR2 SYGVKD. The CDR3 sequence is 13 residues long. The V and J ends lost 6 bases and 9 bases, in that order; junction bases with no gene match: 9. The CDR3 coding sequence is TGTGCCATCAGCATACAGGGGGGAAAGAGCTACACCTTC. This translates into CAISIQGGKSYTF.

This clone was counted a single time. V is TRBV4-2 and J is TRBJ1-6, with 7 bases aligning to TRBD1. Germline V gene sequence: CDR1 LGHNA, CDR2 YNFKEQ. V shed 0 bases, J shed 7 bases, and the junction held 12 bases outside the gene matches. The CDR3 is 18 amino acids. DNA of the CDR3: TGTGCCAGCAGCCAAGAAGTACAACGACAGGGCGACAATTCACCCCTCCACTTT. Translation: CASSQEVQRQGDNSPLHF.

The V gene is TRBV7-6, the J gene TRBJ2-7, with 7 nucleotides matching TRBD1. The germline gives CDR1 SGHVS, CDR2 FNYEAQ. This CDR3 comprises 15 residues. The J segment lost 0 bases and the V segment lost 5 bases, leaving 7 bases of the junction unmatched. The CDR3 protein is CASSPGTDYSYEQYF. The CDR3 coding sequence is TGTGCCAGCAGCCCAGGGACAGATTACTCCTACGAGCAGTACTTC.

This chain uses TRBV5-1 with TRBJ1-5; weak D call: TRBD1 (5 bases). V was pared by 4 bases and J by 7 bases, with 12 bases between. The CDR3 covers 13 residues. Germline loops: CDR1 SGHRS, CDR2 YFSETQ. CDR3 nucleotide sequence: TGCGCCAGCAGCGATGACAGCAGCCAGCCCCAGCATTTT. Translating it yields CASSDDSSQPQHF. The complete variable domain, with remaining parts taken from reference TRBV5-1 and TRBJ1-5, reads KAGVTQTPRYLIKTRGQQVTLSCSPISGHRSVSWYQQTPGQGLQFLFEYFSETQRNKGNFPGRFSGRQFSNSRSEMNVSTLELGDSALYLCASSDDSSQPQHFGDGTRLSIL.

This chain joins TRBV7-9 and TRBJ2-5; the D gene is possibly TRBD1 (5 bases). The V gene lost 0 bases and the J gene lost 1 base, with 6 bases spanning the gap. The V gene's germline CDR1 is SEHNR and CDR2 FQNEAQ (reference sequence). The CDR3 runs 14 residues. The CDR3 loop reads CASSLAGAQETQYF. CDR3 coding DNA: TGTGCCAGCAGCTTAGCAGGGGCCCAAGAGACCCAGTACTTC.